This TCR beta chain was obtained from a study of vaccination and CD4 T cells after COVID-19. Study-level background: Timing of post-vaccine sample collection was a median 72 days after dose two, with a range of 14 to 241.

With regard to this clonotype: The antigen is undetermined.

Stated treatment: approximately nine-day PBMC culture with coronavirus spike peptide pools or control peptides (ViraFEST assay). Expanded clonotypes were found by TCR sequencing after peptide-pool stimulation (ViraFEST). The assay that was used to sequence DNA from cultured CD4+ T cells was the Oncomine TCR Beta short-read assay. TCRdb analysed the PCR reads with MiXCR anew, one entry per CDR3 protein. The sample includes some 13,000 distinct CDR3 sequences, more than 30% of them seen just once. This CDR3 has 16 residues. The V gene lost 6 bases and the J gene lost 0 bases, with 12 bases spanning the gap. Germline lookup yields CDR1 KGHSH and CDR2 LQKENI.

The sample was CD4+ T cells from blood, cultured in vitro, taken after SARS-CoV-2 vaccination. The TCR sequence derives from a human donor who had recovered from COVID-19. The chain couples TRBV18 to TRBJ1-6, with D unclear. This chain's CDR3 is CASSGFTSSYNSPLHF. The DNA of the CDR3 is TGTGCCAGCTCGGGGTTTACAAGCTCCTATAATTCACCCCTCCACTTT.